These 16 T cell receptor beta chains originate from one sample sequenced in a study of identical twins. TCRdb analysed the 5' RACE reads with MiXCR anew, one entry per CDR3 protein. The sample carries approximately 260,000 distinct CDR3 sequences, 11% to 15% recorded once. Sequenced: memory (CD45RO+) T cells sorted from blood. The receptors come from a woman aged 18-30 years in good health.

This clonotype was detected only a few times. V usage is TRBV6-1 and J usage is TRBJ1-1; D not resolved. V gave up 1 base and J gave up 4 bases, with 7 bases separating them. Germline V lookup: CDR1 MNHNS, CDR2 SASEGT. CDR3 length: 13 amino acids. The CDR3 loop reads CASSEVDRTEAFF. CDR3 in DNA: TGTGCCAGCAGTGAAGTGGACCGCACTGAAGCTTTCTTT.

The chain recombines TRBV6-2 or TRBV6-3 with TRBJ1-5; TRBD1 agrees at 10 bases. V trimming: 6 bases; J trimming: 4 bases; junction bases outside the gene matches: 6. The V gene's germline CDR1 is MNHEY and CDR2 SVGEGT. The CDR3 consists of 15 residues. In DNA, the CDR3 is TGTGCCAGCAGGCAGACAGGGGGCGCGAATCAGCCCCAGCATTTT. Translating it yields CASRQTGGANQPQHF.

This clonotype was observed at least ten times. The gene calls are TRBV2 and TRBJ2-4, with 11 bases aligning to TRBD1. The CDR3 runs 16 residues. Germline V lookup: CDR1 SNHLY, CDR2 FYNNEI. V was pared by 6 bases and J by 1 base, with 5 bases of the junction left unmatched. Written as DNA, the CDR3 is TGTGCCAGCAGGGACAGGGGGCTGGAGGCCAAAAACATTCAGTACTTC. Encoded protein: CASRDRGLEAKNIQYF.

The V call is TRBV2, the J call TRBJ1-5, with D uncertain. The V end lost 4 bases, the J end lost 5 bases, and 12 bases lay between the germline ends. Germline V gene sequence: CDR1 SNHLY, CDR2 FYNNEI. The CDR3 extends over 14 amino acids. The CDR3 loop is CASSGLAGDQPQHF. CDR3 in DNA: TGTGCCAGCAGTGGGCTAGCCGGGGATCAGCCCCAGCATTTT.

This clonotype was picked up many times. This rearrangement joins TRBV20-1 to TRBJ1-2, with 10 bases aligning to TRBD1. This CDR3 comprises 16 residues. V trimming: 4 bases; J trimming: 7 bases; junction bases outside the gene matches: 15. Germline CDR1 DFQATT, CDR2 SNEGSKA (reference sequence). The CDR3 DNA reads TGCAGTGCTACTTCGGGACAGGGGTCCCGGCGGGGTGGCTACACCTTC. This gives the protein CSATSGQGSRRGGYTF.

The chain links TRBV21-1 to TRBJ2-1; TRBD1 is the table's D call, not checked against the DNA. TRBV21-1 is tagged as a pseudogene. The CDR3 runs 17 residues. DNA of the CDR3: TGTGCCAGCACCGAAATCGGGGACAGATTGCGGAAAAATGAGCAGTTCTTC. It specifies CASTEIGDRLRKNEQFF.

The rearrangement links TRBV9 to TRBJ2-5, with unresolved D. CDR3 length equals 15 residues. The V gene's germline CDR1 is SGDLS and CDR2 YYNGEE. V gave up 0 bases and J gave up 2 bases, with 11 bases separating them. DNA of the CDR3: TGTGCCAGCAGCGTAGGGCCAACAGAGCAAGAGACCCAGTACTTC. Its translation is CASSVGPTEQETQYF.

This clonotype was found a few times. The chain carries TRBV9 and TRBJ1-6; 10 nucleotides line up with TRBD1. Germline V gives CDR1 SGDLS, CDR2 YYNGEE. The CDR3 runs to 15 residues. The V gene end was trimmed by 4 bases and the J gene end by 5 bases; junction bases not matched to a gene: 3. CDR3 loop: CASSTGTGDNSPLHF. For the CDR3, the DNA is TGTGCCAGCAGCACCGGGACAGGGGATAATTCACCCCTCCACTTT.

The count of this clonotype is one. The gene calls are TRBV7-2 and TRBJ2-5; no definite D call. CDR3 length equals 13 residues. Germline CDR1 is SGHTA and CDR2 is FQGNSA. V shed 5 bases and J shed 7 bases, with 14 bases lying between them. The CDR3 here is CASSGYQDGTQYF. CDR3 bases: TGTGCCAGCAGCGGATACCAGGACGGGACCCAGTACTTC.

In this sample, this clonotype turned up a few times. The V and J genes are TRBV27 and TRBJ1-6; TRBD1 matches at 8 bases. The germline CDR1 and CDR2 sequences are MNHEY and SMNVEV (reference sequence). The V gene end was trimmed by 6 bases and the J gene end by 4 bases; junction bases not matched to a gene: 14. The CDR3 consists of 18 residues. CDR3 in amino acids: CASSQGTGVGPYNSPLHF. The DNA of the CDR3 is TGTGCCAGCAGCCAGGGGACAGGAGTGGGTCCTTATAATTCACCCCTCCACTTT.

V and J are TRBV20-1 and TRBJ2-3; possible D gene TRBD2, 5 bases. The CDR3 covers 14 residues. V was cut by 6 bases and J by 6 bases, with 19 bases left in between. Germline V CDR1 and CDR2: DFQATT, SNEGSKA (reference sequence). CDR3 region: CSARTDPPSDTQYF. Written as DNA, the CDR3 is TGCAGTGCGCGGACTGATCCCCCTTCTGATACGCAGTATTTT.

The chain carries TRBV6-1 and TRBJ1-2; D is unresolved. The CDR3 consists of 13 residues. V was trimmed by 6 bases and J by 9 bases, leaving 17 bases between them. Germline V gives CDR1 MNHNS, CDR2 SASEGT. The CDR3 reads CASSPTLLNSYTF. CDR3 nucleotides: TGTGCCAGCAGCCCCACTCTGCTAAATAGCTACACCTTC.

The table lists this clonotype with a few counts. The rearrangement joins TRBV29-1 to TRBJ2-2; 8 bases are a match to TRBD1. V shed 7 bases, J shed 2 bases, and the junction held 6 bases outside the gene matches. CDR3 size: 14 residues. Germline CDR1 is SQVTM and CDR2 is ANQGSEA. CDR3 protein: CSARTGQNTGELFF. DNA for the CDR3: TGCAGCGCCCGGACAGGGCAAAACACCGGGGAGCTGTTTTTT.

The chain is built from TRBV14 and TRBJ1-1; no definite D call. The germline V gene has CDR1 SGHDN and CDR2 FVKESK. Trimming cost V 0 bases and J 5 bases, with 7 bases left between them. The CDR3 covers 13 residues. This chain's CDR3 is CASSQDTQTEAFF. CDR3 coding DNA: TGTGCCAGCAGCCAAGATACCCAAACTGAAGCTTTCTTT.

This clonotype was detected only a few times. The chain carries TRBV7-6 and TRBJ1-1; D is ambiguous. The CDR3 consists of 14 residues. CDR1 SGHVS and CDR2 FNYEAQ come from the germline V gene. Trimming removed 4 bases at V and 8 bases at J, with 17 bases between. In DNA form, the CDR3 reads TGTGCCAGCAGCTCCGAGCGGGTTGGGTCGGAAGCTTTCTTT. It is translated as CASSSERVGSEAFF.

The rearrangement uses TRBV20-1 and TRBJ2-7; a weak D match, TRBD1 (5 bases). The V end was cut by 5 bases, the J end by 3 bases, with 14 bases between. Germline V CDR1 and CDR2: DFQATT, SNEGSKA (reference sequence). The CDR3 spans 13 residues. CDR3 nucleotide sequence: TGCAGTGCTCCTGGGGCTGTTTTCTACGAGCAGTACTTC. Its translation: CSAPGAVFYEQYF.